This is a list of T cell receptor beta chains from one sample in a study of blood T cell repertoires in COVID-19. This table comes from immunoSEQ multiplex PCR, and its TCRdb copy is limited to in-frame clones, with some not included. Of roughly 100,000 clones listed, almost 85% are singletons. Input material: peripheral blood. These receptors were obtained from a man aged 35 to 55 with active or convalescent COVID-19. Both conserved end residues are trimmed from each CDR3. D genes are given only for firm matches. Clone size is shown for a subset of rows, as once, few, many or a class of expanded clone.

clone size	V gene	J gene	D gene	CDR3 protein
few	TRBV30	TRBJ2-7	TRBD1	ASRDSKKYEQY
NA	TRBV10-3	TRBJ2-7	TRBD1	AISPGTGGSAYEQY
NA	TRBV6-2/TRBV6-3	TRBJ2-3	NA	ASSYLGDFTDTQY
NA	TRBV2	TRBJ1-2	NA	ASSLRRVDYGYT
NA	TRBV7-9	TRBJ1-2	NA	ASSQMLLHGYT
few	TRBV2	TRBJ2-2	TRBD2	ASNFKRGVDTGELF
NA	TRBV27	TRBJ2-7	NA	ASSFGPTTAEEQY
NA	TRBV19	TRBJ1-5	NA	ASSMVGLSNQPQH
NA	TRBV27	TRBJ2-1	NA	ASSSGVLNEQF
NA	TRBV12-3/TRBV12-4	TRBJ1-2	NA	ASSQALLYT
NA	TRBV19	TRBJ1-2	NA	ASTTTRNYGYT
NA	TRBV6-5	TRBJ1-5	NA	ASSYRQNSNQPQH
NA	TRBV6-1	TRBJ2-1	TRBD2	ASSEWSGGAYEQF
NA	TRBV6-6	TRBJ2-1	TRBD2	ASSYTSGGARNEQF
NA	TRBV20-1	TRBJ1-2	NA	SLAGYGYT
few	TRBV16	TRBJ1-1	NA	ASSPRGGKNTEAF
NA	TRBV6-5	TRBJ1-6	TRBD1	AIGQGYNSPLH
NA	TRBV6-6	TRBJ1-5	NA	ASSLDRPQPQH
NA	TRBV27	TRBJ1-2	NA	ASSSPRDGNYGYT
NA	TRBV5-1	TRBJ2-1	TRBD2	ASMTSGYNEQF
NA	TRBV6-6	TRBJ2-4	TRBD1	ASSPGQGLNIQY
NA	TRBV11-3	TRBJ2-5	TRBD1	ASSLGQGQQETQY
NA	TRBV18	TRBJ1-2	TRBD1	ASSPSRDRNYT
NA	TRBV6-5	TRBJ1-6	NA	ASSRVHANSPLH
NA	TRBV5-6	TRBJ2-2	NA	ASSLSGLSTGELF
NA	TRBV10-3	TRBJ2-1	TRBD1	AMKGTGDNEQF
once	TRBV2	TRBJ1-3	NA	ASSPQASSGNTIY
once	TRBV5-1	TRBJ2-2	TRBD1	ASSMGQGNGELF
NA	TRBV7-3	TRBJ2-3	TRBD1	ASSPSGGTDTQY
NA	TRBV4-1	TRBJ2-5	NA	ASSPEGAQRETQY
once	TRBV7-2	TRBJ2-4	NA	ASRSTAVRRAKNIQY
NA	TRBV5-4	TRBJ2-5	NA	ASSFPDGETQY
NA	TRBV7-2	TRBJ1-1	TRBD1	ASSRQGVGTEAF
NA	TRBV5-1	TRBJ2-3	NA	ASSLFASGTDTQY
NA	TRBV9	TRBJ1-2	TRBD1	ASSAGQGIYGYT
NA	TRBV4-2	TRBJ1-5	NA	ASSQNRGIQPQH
once	TRBV7-9	TRBJ1-1	NA	ATGNPVEAF
NA	TRBV24-1	TRBJ2-3	NA	ATSDFGADTQY
NA	TRBV6-5	TRBJ1-1	NA	AAQSAGVNTEAF
NA	TRBV5-1	TRBJ1-2	TRBD1	ASSGDRRNYGYT
NA	TRBV30	TRBJ2-3	TRBD1	AWYQGAGTDTQY
NA	TRBV18	TRBJ1-1	NA	ASSPSGHRNTEAF
NA	TRBV7-7	TRBJ2-2	TRBD2	ASRRMFGEGSGELF
NA	TRBV29-1	TRBJ1-1	NA	SAEPGDTEAF
NA	TRBV10-3	TRBJ2-7	NA	AISESVGRGYEQY
NA	TRBV27	TRBJ1-2	NA	ATGTTTNYGYT
NA	TRBV7-2	TRBJ1-1	NA	ASSNPGGGDTEAF
NA	TRBV2	TRBJ1-2	TRBD1	ASSDSRQGGYT
NA	TRBV6-2/TRBV6-3	TRBJ2-7	TRBD2	ASSYSTSGGGYEQY
NA	TRBV2	TRBJ1-4	NA	ASSANRATNEKLF
NA	TRBV20-1	TRBJ2-5	NA	SSLQGETQY
NA	TRBV6-5	TRBJ2-7	TRBD1	ASSAPGQGAYEQY
once	TRBV4-2	TRBJ2-1	TRBD2	ASSQELAGAYNEQF
NA	TRBV29-1	TRBJ2-5	TRBD2	SVHSGVQSETQY
NA	TRBV18	TRBJ2-2	TRBD2	ASSPPSTSGKTGELF
once	TRBV6-1	TRBJ2-5	TRBD1	ASSDLTGYTQY
NA	TRBV12-3/TRBV12-4	TRBJ2-7	NA	ASRTEGPEQY
few	TRBV30	TRBJ1-1	TRBD1	ARRQGAAEAF
NA	TRBV5-1	TRBJ1-1	TRBD1	ASRTGMGTEAF
few	TRBV5-1	TRBJ1-1	TRBD1	ASRVRTGLNTEAF